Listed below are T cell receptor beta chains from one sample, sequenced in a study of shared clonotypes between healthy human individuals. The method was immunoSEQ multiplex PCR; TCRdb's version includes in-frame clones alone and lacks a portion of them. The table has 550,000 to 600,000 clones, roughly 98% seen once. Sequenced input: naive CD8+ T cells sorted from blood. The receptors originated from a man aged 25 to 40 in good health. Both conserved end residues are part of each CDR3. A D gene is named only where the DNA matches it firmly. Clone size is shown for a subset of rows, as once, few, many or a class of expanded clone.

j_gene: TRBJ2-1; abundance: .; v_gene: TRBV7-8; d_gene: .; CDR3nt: TGTGCCAGCAGCTCACAAATAGGGGTGAATGAGCAGTTCTTC; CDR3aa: CASSSQIGVNEQFF
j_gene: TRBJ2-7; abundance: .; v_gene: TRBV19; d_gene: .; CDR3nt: TGTGCCAGTAGTATCCCAGGGGAGTCCTACGAGCAGTACTTC; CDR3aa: CASSIPGESYEQYF
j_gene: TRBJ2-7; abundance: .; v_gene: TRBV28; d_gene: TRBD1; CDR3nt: TGTGCCAGCAGTGAACCAACAGGGGTCGAGCAGTACTTC; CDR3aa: CASSEPTGVEQYF
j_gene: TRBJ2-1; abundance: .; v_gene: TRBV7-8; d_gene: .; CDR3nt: TGTGCCAGCAGCTTAGTAGACTTGTACAATGAGCAGTTCTTC; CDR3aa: CASSLVDLYNEQFF
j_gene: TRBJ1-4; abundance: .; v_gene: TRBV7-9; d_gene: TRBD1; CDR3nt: TGTGCCAGCAGCACCACAGGGGTGGGTGAAAAACTGTTTTTT; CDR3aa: CASSTTGVGEKLFF
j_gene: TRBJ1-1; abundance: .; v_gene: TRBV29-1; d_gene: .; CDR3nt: TGCAGCGTTGTAGCGAGAGGGAAGATCAACACTGAAGCTTTCTTT; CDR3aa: CSVVARGKINTEAFF
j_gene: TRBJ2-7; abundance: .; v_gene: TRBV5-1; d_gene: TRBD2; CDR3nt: TGCGCCAGCAGCGAACCCGGGACTAGCGGGAGCAGAGGATACGAGCAGTACTTC; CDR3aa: CASSEPGTSGSRGYEQYF
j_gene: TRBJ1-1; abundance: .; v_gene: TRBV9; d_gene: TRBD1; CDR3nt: TGTGCCAGCAGCGTCAGGGGGTTGGATGAAGCTTTCTTT; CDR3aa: CASSVRGLDEAFF
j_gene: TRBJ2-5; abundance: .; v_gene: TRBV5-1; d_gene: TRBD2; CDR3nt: TGCGCCAGCAGCTTCGGACTAGCGGGCCTCAAAGAGACCCAGTACTTC; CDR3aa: CASSFGLAGLKETQYF
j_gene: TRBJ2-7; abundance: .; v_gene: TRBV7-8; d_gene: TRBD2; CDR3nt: TGTGCCAGCAGCTCGGGGACTAGCGGGAAATACGAGCAGTACTTC; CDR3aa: CASSSGTSGKYEQYF
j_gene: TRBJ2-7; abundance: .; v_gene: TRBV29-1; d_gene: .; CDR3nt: TGCAGCGTTGCCAAACAGGGAGTCGAGCAGTACTTC; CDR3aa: CSVAKQGVEQYF
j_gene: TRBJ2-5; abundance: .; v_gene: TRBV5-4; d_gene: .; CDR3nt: TGTGCCAGCAGCTCCTCATACCGGGACCAAGAGACCCAGTACTTC; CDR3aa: CASSSSYRDQETQYF
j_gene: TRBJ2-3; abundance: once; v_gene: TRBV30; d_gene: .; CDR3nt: TGTGCCTGGAGTGTACTAGTCTCAGATACGCAGTATTTT; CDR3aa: CAWSVLVSDTQYF
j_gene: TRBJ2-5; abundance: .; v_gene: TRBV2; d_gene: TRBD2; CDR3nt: TGTGCCAGCAATGGCCTAGCGGGAGAGGAGACCCAGTACTTC; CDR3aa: CASNGLAGEETQYF
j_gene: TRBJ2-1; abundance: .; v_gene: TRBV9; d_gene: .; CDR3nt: TGTGCCAGCAGCGGAGGGACTTTTTGGGGTGAGCAGTTCTTC; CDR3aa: CASSGGTFWGEQFF
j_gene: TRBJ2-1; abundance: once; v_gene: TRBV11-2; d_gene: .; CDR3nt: TGTGCCAGCAGCTTAGACGGGTCCCGGTACAATGAGCAGTTCTTC; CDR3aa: CASSLDGSRYNEQFF
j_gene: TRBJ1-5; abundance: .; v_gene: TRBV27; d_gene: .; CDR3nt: TGTGCCAGCAGTTTATCAGGGAGCAATCAGCCCCAGCATTTT; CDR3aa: CASSLSGSNQPQHF
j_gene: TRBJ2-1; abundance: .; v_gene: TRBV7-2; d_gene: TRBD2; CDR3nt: TGTGCCAGCAGCTCCGGACTAGCGGGAATGTCCTACAATGAGCAGTTCTTC; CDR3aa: CASSSGLAGMSYNEQFF
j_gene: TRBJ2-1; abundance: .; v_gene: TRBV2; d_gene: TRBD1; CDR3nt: TGTGCCAGCAGTGAAGCGCCGGGACAGCTTTACAATGAGCAGTTCTTC; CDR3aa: CASSEAPGQLYNEQFF
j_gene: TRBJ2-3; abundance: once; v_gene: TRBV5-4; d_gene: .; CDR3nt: TGTGCCAGCAGCGGTGGGACCGAGTTTCCACAAGATACGCAGTATTTT; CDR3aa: CASSGGTEFPQDTQYF
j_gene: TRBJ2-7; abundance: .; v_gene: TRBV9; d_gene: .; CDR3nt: TGTGCCAGCAGCGTAGGGGATTTCGTATACGAGCAGTACTTC; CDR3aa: CASSVGDFVYEQYF
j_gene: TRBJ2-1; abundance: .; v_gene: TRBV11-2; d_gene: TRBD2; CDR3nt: TGTGCCAGCAGCTATACTAGCGGGAGGGCGGCTGAGCAGTTCTTC; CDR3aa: CASSYTSGRAAEQFF
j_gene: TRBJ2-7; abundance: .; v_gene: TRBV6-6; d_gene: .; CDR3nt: TGTGCCAGCAGGGCCTACTACGAGCAGTACTTC; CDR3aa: CASRAYYEQYF
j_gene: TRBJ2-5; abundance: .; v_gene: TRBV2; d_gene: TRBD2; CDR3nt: TGTGCCAGCAGTGACCTAGCGGGAGGAAACATTGGGGAGACCCAGTACTTC; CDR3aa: CASSDLAGGNIGETQYF
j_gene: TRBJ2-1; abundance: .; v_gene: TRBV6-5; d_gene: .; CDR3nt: TGTGCCAGCAGTTACTCAGACGCGGCCCTCTACAATGAGCAGTTCTTC; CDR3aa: CASSYSDAALYNEQFF
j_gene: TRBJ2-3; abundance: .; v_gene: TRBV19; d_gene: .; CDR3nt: TGTGCCAGTAGTAATCGCCGAGGCCTCCAGTATTTT; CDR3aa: CASSNRRGLQYF
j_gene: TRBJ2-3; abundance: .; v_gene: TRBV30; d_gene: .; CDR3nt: TGTGCCTGGAGTGTATTAATCGTTGACAGAGACACAGATACGCAGTATTTT; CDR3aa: CAWSVLIVDRDTDTQYF
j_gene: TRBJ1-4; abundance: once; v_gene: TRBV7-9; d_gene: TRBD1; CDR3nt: TGTGCCAGCAGTTTCGGACAGGCCCCCAATGAAAAACTGTTTTTT; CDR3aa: CASSFGQAPNEKLFF
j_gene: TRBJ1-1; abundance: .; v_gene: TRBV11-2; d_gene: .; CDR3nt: TGTGCCAGCAGCTTAACAGGGAACACTGAAGCTTTCTTT; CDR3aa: CASSLTGNTEAFF
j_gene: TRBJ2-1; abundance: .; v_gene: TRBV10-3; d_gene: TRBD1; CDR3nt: TGTGCCATCAGGGACAGGGACCCCTACAATGAGCAGTTCTTC; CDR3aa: CAIRDRDPYNEQFF
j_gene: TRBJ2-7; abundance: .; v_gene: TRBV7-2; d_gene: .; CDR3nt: TGTGCCAGCACCAAACAGGGCGGGGGAGACGAGCAGTACTTC; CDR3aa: CASTKQGGGDEQYF
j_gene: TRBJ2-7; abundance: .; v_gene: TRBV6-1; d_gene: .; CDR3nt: TGTGCCAGCAGTGTGGGGAAGACCTACGAGCAGTACTTC; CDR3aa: CASSVGKTYEQYF
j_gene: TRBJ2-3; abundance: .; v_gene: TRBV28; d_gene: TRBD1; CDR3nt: TGTGCCAGCAGCGGAAACGAACAGGGGATTGAGGATACGCAGTATTTT; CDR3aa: CASSGNEQGIEDTQYF
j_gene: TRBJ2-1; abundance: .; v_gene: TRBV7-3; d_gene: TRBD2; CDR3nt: TGTGCCAGCAGCTTAGGAGCGGGGTCCAATGAGCAGTTCTTC; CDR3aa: CASSLGAGSNEQFF
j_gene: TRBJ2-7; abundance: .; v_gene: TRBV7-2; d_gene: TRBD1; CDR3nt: TGTGCCAGCAGCCCCTGGACAGGGGAAACCTACGAGCAGTACTTC; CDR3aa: CASSPWTGETYEQYF
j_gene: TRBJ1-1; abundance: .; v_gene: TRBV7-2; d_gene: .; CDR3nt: TGTGCCAGCAGCCCACCGGGTTGGTATGCTGAAGCTTTCTTT; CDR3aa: CASSPPGWYAEAFF
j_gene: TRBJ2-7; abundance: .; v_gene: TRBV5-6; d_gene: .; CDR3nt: TGTGCCAGCAGCTTGGCCCAACCGTACGAGCAGTACTTC; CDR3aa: CASSLAQPYEQYF